The source of this T cell receptor beta chain is a study of blood T cell repertoires in COVID-19. Enrollees, about 18 to 100 years old, lived in 24 US areas. Sequencing used immunoSEQ multiplex PCR; TCRdb keeps in-frame clones, though not all of them. The sample carries fewer than 600,000 clones, more than 75% recorded once. This CDR3 is built from 14 residues. The V end was cut by 4 bases, the J end by 0 bases, with 10 bases between. Germline V gives CDR1 SGHNT, CDR2 YYREEE (reference sequence). V usage is TRBV5-4 and J usage is TRBJ1-2; perhaps TRBD1 as D (6 bases). Sequencing was done on a sample of PBMCs or T cells enriched from blood (not recorded which). The receptor was isolated from a woman between 40 and 50 years old who had recovered from COVID-19. This CDR3 reads CASSLQGANYGYTF. The CDR3 coding sequence is TGTGCCAGCAGCCTACAGGGAGCTAACTATGGCTACACCTTC.